This T cell receptor beta chain was sequenced during a study of blood T cell repertoires in COVID-19. The overall study: Samples taken during acute and convalescent COVID-19 were collected in the United States, Italy and Spain. Sources were T cells, B-cell-depleted T cells, or PBMCs; the material itself was cDNA or gDNA.

Measured with immunoSEQ multiplex PCR; TCRdb has only the in-frame clones, and not every one. The table has over 85,000 clones, 70% to 90% seen once. Sequences were obtained from peripheral blood. The TCR comes from a human donor with acute or convalescent COVID-19. The donor label of this sample is uncertain.

The CDR3 sequence is CASSQRTSLETQYF. The CDR3 nucleotides read TGTGCCAGCAGCCAAAGGACTAGTCTAGAGACCCAGTACTTC. The rearrangement joins TRBV3-1 (or the pseudogene TRBV3-2) to TRBJ2-5; 7 bases match TRBD2. Germline loops: CDR1 LGHDT, CDR2 YNNKEL (reference sequence). Trimming cost V 2 bases and J 4 bases; bases outside gene matches: 4. The CDR3 extends over 14 amino acids.